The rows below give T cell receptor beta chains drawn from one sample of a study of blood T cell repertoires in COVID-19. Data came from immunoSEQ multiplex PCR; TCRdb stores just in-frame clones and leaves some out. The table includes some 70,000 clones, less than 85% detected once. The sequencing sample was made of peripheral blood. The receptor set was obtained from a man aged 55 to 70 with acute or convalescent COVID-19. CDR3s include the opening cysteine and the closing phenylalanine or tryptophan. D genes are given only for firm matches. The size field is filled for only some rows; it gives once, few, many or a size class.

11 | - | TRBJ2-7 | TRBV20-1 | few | TGCAGTGCTAGACTCCTCTACGAGCAGTACTTC | CSARLLYEQYF
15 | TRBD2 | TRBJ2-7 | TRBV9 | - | TGTGCCAGCGGGGGGACTAGCTTTACCTCCTACGAGCAGTACTTC | CASGGTSFTSYEQYF
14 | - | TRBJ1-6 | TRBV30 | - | TGTGCCTGGAGTTACCGAACGGGGGGTTCACCCCTCCACTTT | CAWSYRTGGSPLHF
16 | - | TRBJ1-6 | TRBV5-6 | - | TGTGCCAGCAGCACGCTCGCGGGGGGTAGAGGTTCACCCCTCCACTTT | CASSTLAGGRGSPLHF
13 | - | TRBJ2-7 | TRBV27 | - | TGTGCCAGCAGTTTGGTCCACAGGGACGAGCAGTACTTC | CASSLVHRDEQYF
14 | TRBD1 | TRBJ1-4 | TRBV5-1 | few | TGCGCCAGCAGTACGGGACAGGGGGCCGTGGAACTGTTTTTT | CASSTGQGAVELFF
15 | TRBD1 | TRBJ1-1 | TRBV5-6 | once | TGTGCCAGCAGCTTGGGACCTCAGGGGGCCCCAGAAGCTTTCTTT | CASSLGPQGAPEAFF
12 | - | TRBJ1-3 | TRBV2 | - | TGTGCCAGCAGTGAGGGCAGAGACACCATATATTTT | CASSEGRDTIYF
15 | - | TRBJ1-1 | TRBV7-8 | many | TGTGCCAGCAGCTTAGAGAGCCTCATGAACACTGAAGCTTTCTTT | CASSLESLMNTEAFF
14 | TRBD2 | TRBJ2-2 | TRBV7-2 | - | TGTGCCAGCAGCTTAGACGGGAGGACCGGGGAGCTGTTTTTT | CASSLDGRTGELFF
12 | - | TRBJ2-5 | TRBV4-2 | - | TGTGCCAGCAGCCAAGTCCGAGAGACCCAGTACTTC | CASSQVRETQYF
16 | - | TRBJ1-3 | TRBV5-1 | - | TGCGCCAGCAGCTTGCAAGGGGGTTCCTCTGGAAACACCATATATTTT | CASSLQGGSSGNTIYF
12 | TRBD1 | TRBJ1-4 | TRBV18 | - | TGTGCCAGCTCAACAGGGGGAGAAAAACTGTTTTTT | CASSTGGEKLFF
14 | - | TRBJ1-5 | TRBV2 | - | TGTGCCAGCAGTGACGGCAGGGTTAATCAGCCCCAGCATTTT | CASSDGRVNQPQHF
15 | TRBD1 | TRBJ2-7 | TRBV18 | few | TGTGCCAGCTCACTGGGACAGGCGGCTACCTACGAGCAGTACTTC | CASSLGQAATYEQYF